This is a list of T cell receptor beta chains from one sample in a study of blood T cell repertoires in COVID-19. TCRdb keeps only in-frame clones here, not all; method: immunoSEQ multiplex PCR. This repertoire shows 200,000 or so clones, about 80% found once; its top ten account for 6.5% to 9.5%. Sequences were obtained from PBMCs or T cells enriched from blood (not recorded which). These receptor sequences come from a man aged 35-49 years who had recovered from COVID-19. The CDR3 runs from the conserved cysteine through the conserved F or W. The D gene is left open where the match is weak. Some rows have no size entry. The others give once, few or many, or a class for an expanded clone.

CDR3nt: TGTGCCAGCTCACCAAGAAGCGGGGGGTCATTTAGCACAGATACGCAGTATTTT
CDR3aa: CASSPRSGGSFSTDTQYF
v_gene: TRBV18
j_gene: TRBJ2-3
abundance: .
d_gene: TRBD2

CDR3nt: TGTGCCAGCTCACGACAGGGTACAACTAATGAAAAACTGTTTTTT
CDR3aa: CASSRQGTTNEKLFF
v_gene: TRBV18
j_gene: TRBJ1-4
abundance: .
d_gene: TRBD1

CDR3nt: TGTGCCAGCAGCGCGACAGGGCTGGTCAATCAGCCCCAGCATTTT
CDR3aa: CASSATGLVNQPQHF
v_gene: TRBV9
j_gene: TRBJ1-5
abundance: .
d_gene: TRBD1

CDR3nt: TGTGCCAGCAGCAAAAGCTGCGGACAGACTAAAGATTTGAGGCCTGGAAACACCATATATTTT
CDR3aa: CASSKSCGQTKDLRPGNTIYF
v_gene: TRBV21-1
j_gene: TRBJ1-3
abundance: .
d_gene: .

CDR3nt: TGTGCCAGCAGTTCTCTAGCGGGGCCAACCTACGAGCAGTACTTC
CDR3aa: CASSSLAGPTYEQYF
v_gene: TRBV6-5
j_gene: TRBJ2-7
abundance: .
d_gene: TRBD2

CDR3nt: TGCGCCAGCAGCTTGGCCGGGGGGACGAACACTGAAGCTTTCTTT
CDR3aa: CASSLAGGTNTEAFF
v_gene: TRBV5-1
j_gene: TRBJ1-1
abundance: .
d_gene: .

CDR3nt: TGCGCCAGCAGCTTGGTTTTGGGGGCCGACACCGGGGAGCTGTTTTTT
CDR3aa: CASSLVLGADTGELFF
v_gene: TRBV5-1
j_gene: TRBJ2-2
abundance: .
d_gene: .

CDR3nt: TGTGCCAGTAGTATAGACCCAGGTCCACGGGAGACCCAGTACTTC
CDR3aa: CASSIDPGPRETQYF
v_gene: TRBV19
j_gene: TRBJ2-5
abundance: .
d_gene: .

CDR3nt: TGTGCCAGCAGCGCATGGGGGGGCGCGTTCGGCTACGAGCAGTACTTC
CDR3aa: CASSAWGGAFGYEQYF
v_gene: TRBV5-4
j_gene: TRBJ2-7
abundance: .
d_gene: .

CDR3nt: TGTGCCAGCAGCTTGGCCACAGGGGGCAGAGAGACCCAGTACTTC
CDR3aa: CASSLATGGRETQYF
v_gene: TRBV5-6
j_gene: TRBJ2-5
abundance: .
d_gene: TRBD1

CDR3nt: TGTGCCAGCAGCCGCGGGGCTAGCGGGGGTTACGAGCAGTACTTC
CDR3aa: CASSRGASGGYEQYF
v_gene: TRBV7-9
j_gene: TRBJ2-7
abundance: .
d_gene: TRBD2

CDR3nt: TGTGCCAGCGGGGCTTCAAGCACTGAAGCTTTCTTT
CDR3aa: CASGASSTEAFF
v_gene: TRBV6-5
j_gene: TRBJ1-1
abundance: .
d_gene: .

CDR3nt: TGTGCCAGCAGTGCGATGGGACTAGCGGGGGGGAATGAGCAGTTCTTC
CDR3aa: CASSAMGLAGGNEQFF
v_gene: TRBV28
j_gene: TRBJ2-1
abundance: .
d_gene: TRBD2

CDR3nt: TGTGCCAGCAGCTTAGGAGTCGAGGGAGCTTTCTTT
CDR3aa: CASSLGVEGAFF
v_gene: TRBV7-8
j_gene: TRBJ1-1
abundance: .
d_gene: .

CDR3nt: TGCGCCAGCAGCCAAAACACAGGGGGCGGATACACTGAAGCTTTCTTT
CDR3aa: CASSQNTGGGYTEAFF
v_gene: TRBV4-3
j_gene: TRBJ1-1
abundance: .
d_gene: TRBD1

CDR3nt: TGTGCCAGTCGACCACAGGTTGCGAACACTGAAGCTTTCTTT
CDR3aa: CASRPQVANTEAFF
v_gene: TRBV6-5
j_gene: TRBJ1-1
abundance: .
d_gene: .

CDR3nt: TGTGCCAGCAGCCGGCAGGGGATTATTATGAACACTGAAGCTTTCTTT
CDR3aa: CASSRQGIIMNTEAFF
v_gene: TRBV3-1/TRBV3-2
j_gene: TRBJ1-1
abundance: .
d_gene: .

CDR3nt: TGTGCCAGCGCACTACGCGAGCTGCAGACAGATACGCAGTATTTT
CDR3aa: CASALRELQTDTQYF
v_gene: TRBV6-5
j_gene: TRBJ2-3
abundance: .
d_gene: .

CDR3nt: TGTGCCAGCAGCGCGGGACAGGGGAACTACAATGAGCAGTTCTTC
CDR3aa: CASSAGQGNYNEQFF
v_gene: TRBV7-9
j_gene: TRBJ2-1
abundance: .
d_gene: TRBD1

CDR3nt: TGTGCCAGCAGTTTATCGGCGGGGACCCCGCAAGAGACCCAGTACTTC
CDR3aa: CASSLSAGTPQETQYF
v_gene: TRBV28
j_gene: TRBJ2-5
abundance: .
d_gene: .

CDR3nt: TGTGCCAGCAGCCCAGAATGGGCTGCCTCTGGAAACACCATATATTTT
CDR3aa: CASSPEWAASGNTIYF
v_gene: TRBV9
j_gene: TRBJ1-3
abundance: .
d_gene: .

CDR3nt: TGTGCCAGCAGCAGGCAACATCCAGGTTACGAGCAGTACTTC
CDR3aa: CASSRQHPGYEQYF
v_gene: TRBV5-6
j_gene: TRBJ2-7
abundance: .
d_gene: .

CDR3nt: TGTGCCAGCAGCCCCCAGACAGGGACTGGCACCATATATTTT
CDR3aa: CASSPQTGTGTIYF
v_gene: TRBV7-2
j_gene: TRBJ1-3
abundance: .
d_gene: TRBD1

CDR3nt: TGTGCCAGGGACAGGGGGCCAGGATCACCCCTCCACTTT
CDR3aa: CARDRGPGSPLHF
v_gene: TRBV6-5
j_gene: TRBJ1-6
abundance: .
d_gene: TRBD1

CDR3nt: TGTGCCAGCTCACCATATCGAGGAGGGGCTGAAGCTTTCTTT
CDR3aa: CASSPYRGGAEAFF
v_gene: TRBV18
j_gene: TRBJ1-1
abundance: once
d_gene: .

CDR3nt: TGTGCTAGTGGTTTGGGGCAGGGGGAAGGTGGCTACACCTTC
CDR3aa: CASGLGQGEGGYTF
v_gene: TRBV12-5
j_gene: TRBJ1-2
abundance: few
d_gene: TRBD1

CDR3nt: TGTGCCAGCAGCTTAGGCCGGGTCGGCCAGCCCCAGCATTTT
CDR3aa: CASSLGRVGQPQHF
v_gene: TRBV11-2
j_gene: TRBJ1-5
abundance: .
d_gene: .

CDR3nt: TGTGCCAGCAGCGTAGCAGGTCAGGGGGCAAGCCACGAGCAGTACTTC
CDR3aa: CASSVAGQGASHEQYF
v_gene: TRBV9
j_gene: TRBJ2-7
abundance: .
d_gene: TRBD1